One sample yielded the 14 T cell receptor beta chains listed below, sequenced in a study of cytomegalovirus exposure and HLA in healthy donors. It was with 60 Vbeta and 13 Jbeta primers that the PCR ran. Some clones are missing from TCRdb's copy, which holds only in-frame ones; the method was immunoSEQ multiplex PCR. Altogether some 170,000 clones are present, 70% being singletons, with the ten largest covering about 4.7%. The sequenced sample was PBMCs. The receptor set was obtained from a man aged 18 to 35 in good health and CMV-seropositive.

The chain is built from TRBV9 and TRBJ2-1; the D gene is possibly TRBD2 (5 bases). CDR1 is SGDLS, CDR2 YYNGEE, per germline. This CDR3 region has 17 residues. V was cut by 0 bases and J by 2 bases, with 15 bases left in between. The CDR3 is CASSVAADSWTYNEQFF. CDR3 DNA sequence: TGTGCCAGCAGCGTAGCAGCGGACTCCTGGACCTACAATGAGCAGTTCTTC.

This clone has a count of ten or more. The chain has TRBV6-5 and TRBJ1-1; D unresolved. Trimming removed 5 bases from V and 5 bases from J, with 15 bases in between. The CDR3 spans 14 residues. Per germline, CDR1 MNHEY and CDR2 SVGAGI. CDR3 nucleotide sequence: TGTGCCAGCAGTCCTCGGGAGGGAGGGACTGAAGCTTTCTTT. It translates to CASSPREGGTEAFF.

The chain links TRBV19 to TRBJ2-1; 10 bases align to TRBD2. The germline V gene encodes CDR1 LNHDA and CDR2 SQIVND (reference sequence). The CDR3 totals 15 residues. V lost 3 bases, J lost 4 bases, and 3 bases stayed unmatched. Written as DNA, the CDR3 is TGTGCCAGTAGTATGGGTAGCGGGGGGTACAATGAGCAGTTCTTC. It is translated as CASSMGSGGYNEQFF. The variable domain in full, with the rest retrieved from reference TRBV19 and TRBJ2-1, is DGGITQSPKYLFRKEGQNVTLSCEQNLNHDAMYWYRQDPGQGLRLIYYSQIVNDFQKGDIAEGYSVSREKKESFPLTVTSAQKNPTAFYLCASSMGSGGYNEQFFGPGTRLTVL.

V and J are TRBV19 and TRBJ2-1; D is possibly TRBD2 (5 bases). The ends were cut back, 6 bases at V and 0 bases at J, with 12 bases in the middle. This CDR3 contains 15 residues. From germline, CDR1 is LNHDA and CDR2 SQIVND (reference sequence). CDR3 coding DNA: TGTGCCAGTAGGTCGGGGAGCAGCTCCTACAATGAGCAGTTCTTC. Protein sequence: CASRSGSSSYNEQFF. Full variable domain (rest looked up from reference TRBV19 and TRBJ2-1): DGGITQSPKYLFRKEGQNVTLSCEQNLNHDAMYWYRQDPGQGLRLIYYSQIVNDFQKGDIAEGYSVSREKKESFPLTVTSAQKNPTAFYLCASRSGSSSYNEQFFGPGTRLTVL.

V and J are TRBV4-2 and TRBJ1-2, with no clear D. V was cut by 1 base and J by 3 bases, with 9 bases left in between. Germline V gene lookup returns CDR1 LGHNA and CDR2 YNFKEQ. The length of the CDR3 is 14 residues. For the CDR3, the DNA is TGTGCCAGCAGCCAAGGCCAGGAACACTATGGCTACACCTTC. Translating gives CASSQGQEHYGYTF.

The CDR3 reads CASRRTGGPVDSGNTIYF. CDR3 in DNA: TGTGCCAGTAGACGGACAGGGGGCCCGGTCGACTCTGGAAACACCATATATTTT. The rearrangement uses TRBV19 and TRBJ1-3; TRBD1 aligns across 11 bases. CDR3 size: 18 residues. The V and J ends lost 6 bases and 0 bases, in that order; junction bases with no gene match: 10. Germline V gene sequence: CDR1 LNHDA, CDR2 SQIVND (reference sequence).

This clone came up a few times. The J gene is TRBJ1-2, the V gene TRBV6-4, with 9 bases matching TRBD1. This CDR3 region has 15 residues. The V segment lost 2 bases and the J segment 8 bases; nucleotides outside the gene matches: 9. CDR1 MRHNA and CDR2 SNTAGT come from the germline V gene. In DNA, the CDR3 is TGTGCCAGCAGTGACACGGGACAGGGCGTGCGGGGCTACACCTTC. Its protein is CASSDTGQGVRGYTF.

The V call is TRBV6-6, the J call TRBJ1-4; TRBD1 aligns across 8 bases. V shed 7 bases and J 7 bases; nucleotides not matched to a gene: 8. Germline loops: CDR1 MNHNY, CDR2 SVGAGI (reference sequence). The CDR3 spans 14 residues. The CDR3 DNA sequence: TGTGCCAGCAAAAGGGGAGACAGGGGTGAAAAACTGTTTTTT. It encodes CASKRGDRGEKLFF.

This clone occurred a few times. The chain combines TRBV5-1 with TRBJ2-2, with 10 nucleotides matching TRBD1. The CDR3 extends over 17 amino acids. The germline V gene encodes CDR1 SGHRS and CDR2 YFSETQ. Trimming at V came to 3 bases and at J to 7 bases, leaving 12 bases not matched to a gene. The CDR3 coding sequence is TGCGCCAGCAGCTGGCCAACCGGGACAGGGGCCATCGGGGAGCTGTTTTTT. Translated, it gives CASSWPTGTGAIGELFF.

The V call is TRBV27, the J call TRBJ1-1; D perhaps matches TRBD1 (6 bases). CDR3 length: 13 amino acids. V was cut by 0 bases and J by 10 bases, with 12 bases left in between. Germline lookup yields CDR1 MNHEY and CDR2 SMNVEV (reference sequence). The CDR3 sequence: CASSLSLGGRAFF. The CDR3 bases are TGTGCCAGCAGTTTATCCCTCGGGGGGCGAGCTTTCTTT.

CDR3 amino acids: CASIFKADTGELFF. Here the CDR3 DNA reads TGTGCCAGCATATTCAAGGCGGACACCGGGGAGCTGTTTTTT. This chain links TRBV6-6 with TRBJ2-2; D call uncertain. The CDR3 spans 14 residues. The V end was cut by 7 bases, the J end by 3 bases, with 12 bases between. Per the germline V gene, CDR1 is MNHNY and CDR2 is SVGAGI (reference sequence).

This chain uses TRBV7-6 with TRBJ2-1; 9 nucleotides agree with TRBD2. V lost 3 bases and J lost 5; bases outside the gene matches: 8. Per the germline V gene, CDR1 is SGHVS and CDR2 is FNYEAQ. CDR3 length equals 16 residues. CDR3 bases: TGTGCCAGCAGCTTGGTTAGCGGGAGTGGTAACAATGAGCAGTTCTTC. Protein product: CASSLVSGSGNNEQFF.

The rearrangement joins TRBV6-1 to TRBJ2-7; TRBD1 matches at 7 bases. Germline V gene sequence: CDR1 MNHNS, CDR2 SASEGT. The CDR3 totals 13 residues. J lost 4 bases, V lost 6 bases, and 6 bases had no gene match. In DNA, the CDR3 is TGTGCCAGCAGCCCCGGGACAGCTTACGAGCAGTACGTC. Protein: CASSPGTAYEQYV.

The rearrangement uses TRBV5-8 and TRBJ1-2; D not resolved. V lost 0 bases, J lost 4 bases, and 10 bases lay in between. Germline V gene data show CDR1 as SGHTS and CDR2 as YDEGEE. The CDR3 has 14 amino acids. The DNA of the CDR3 is TGTGCCAGCAGCTTGGATAGGAGAGGCTATGGCTACACCTTC. Its translation is CASSLDRRGYGYTF. Filled out from reference TRBV5-8 and TRBJ1-2, the complete variable domain reads EAGVTQSPTHLIKTRGQQATLRCSPISGHTSVYWYQQALGLGLQFLLWYDEGEERNRGNFPPRFSGRQFPNYSSELNVNALELEDSALYLCASSLDRRGYGYTFGSGTRLTVV.